The T cell receptor (beta chain) under discussion was sequenced for a study of CD8+CD57+ T cells in acquired aplastic anemia. Study-level information: Average DNA yield from sorted CD4+ and CD8+ cells was around 3.2 ug.

The study, taken as a whole, reports: With respect to CD8+ Simpson's diversity, patients and controls did not differ significantly.

Genomic DNA templated the TCR beta VDJ and CDR3 profiling. TCRdb analysed the reads with MiXCR anew, one entry per CDR3 protein. This table holds around 150,000 distinct CDR3 sequences, more than 45% found once. Only patients with CD8+CD57+ cell expansion on flow cytometry were chosen for sequencing. Patients uniformly had severe acquired aplastic anemia. No therapy had been given to the patients at the time of blood sampling. The CDR3 loop spans 15 amino acids. Trimming pared 2 bases from V and 2 bases from J, leaving 13 bases between. Germline-derived CDR1 and CDR2 are SGHNT and YYREEE (reference sequence). This clonotype was seen many times. What it recognizes is unknown.

Sequencing was performed on sorted CD4+, CD8+, or CD8+CD57+ T cells (not recorded which) from PBMCs. This chain joins TRBV5-4 and TRBJ1-1; D remains unclear. This clonotype originated in a human donor with aplastic anemia. The CDR3 sequence is CASSFTANLNTEAFF. CDR3 sequence (DNA): TGTGCCAGCAGCTTTACAGCTAACCTTAACACTGAAGCTTTCTTT.